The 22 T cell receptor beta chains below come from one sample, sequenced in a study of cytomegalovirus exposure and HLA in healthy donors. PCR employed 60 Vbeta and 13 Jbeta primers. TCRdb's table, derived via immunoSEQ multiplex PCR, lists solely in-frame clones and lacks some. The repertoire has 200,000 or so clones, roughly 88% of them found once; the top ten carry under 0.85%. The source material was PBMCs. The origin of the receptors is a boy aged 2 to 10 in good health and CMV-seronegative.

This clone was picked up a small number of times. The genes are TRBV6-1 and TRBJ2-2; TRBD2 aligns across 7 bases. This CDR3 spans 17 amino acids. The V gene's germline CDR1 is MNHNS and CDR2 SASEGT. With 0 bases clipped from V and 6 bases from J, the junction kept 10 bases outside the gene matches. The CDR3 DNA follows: TGTGCCAGCAGTGAAGCGGGCCTAGCGGAACCGCCCGGGGAGCTGTTTTTT. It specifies CASSEAGLAEPPGELFF.

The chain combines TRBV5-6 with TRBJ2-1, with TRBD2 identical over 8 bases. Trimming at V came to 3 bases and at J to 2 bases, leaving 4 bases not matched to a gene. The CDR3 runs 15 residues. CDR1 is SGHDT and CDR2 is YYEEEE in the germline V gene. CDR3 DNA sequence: TGTGCCAGCAGCTGGACGGGGGGGCCCTACAATGAGCAGTTCTTC. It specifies CASSWTGGPYNEQFF.

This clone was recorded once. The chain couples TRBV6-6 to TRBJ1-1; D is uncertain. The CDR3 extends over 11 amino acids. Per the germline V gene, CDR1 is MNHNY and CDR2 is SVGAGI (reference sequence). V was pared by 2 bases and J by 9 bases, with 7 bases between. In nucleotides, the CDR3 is TGTGCCAGCAGTTACGGGCGTAAAGCTTTCTTT. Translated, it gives CASSYGRKAFF.

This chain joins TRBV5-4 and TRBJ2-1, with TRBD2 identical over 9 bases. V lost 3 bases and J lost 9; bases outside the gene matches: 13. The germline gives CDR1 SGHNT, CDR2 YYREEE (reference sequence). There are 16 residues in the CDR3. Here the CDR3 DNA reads TGTGCCAGCAGCTCCGCTGCGGGGGGGATCCCCGGTGAGCAGTTCTTC. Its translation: CASSSAAGGIPGEQFF.

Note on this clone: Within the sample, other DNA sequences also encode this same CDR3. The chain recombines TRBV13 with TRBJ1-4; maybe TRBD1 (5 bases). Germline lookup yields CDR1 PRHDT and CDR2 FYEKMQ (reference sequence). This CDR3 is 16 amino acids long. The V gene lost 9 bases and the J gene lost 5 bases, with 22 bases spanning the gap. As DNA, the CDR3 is TGTGCCAGTAGCACGGCCGGGGGATGGGAGAATGAAAAACTGTTTTTT. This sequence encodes CASSTAGGWENEKLFF. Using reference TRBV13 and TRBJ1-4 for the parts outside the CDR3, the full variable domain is AAGVIQSPRHLIKEKRETATLKCYPIPRHDTVYWYQQGPGQDPQFLISFYEKMQSDKGSIPDRFSAQQFSDYHSELNMSSLELGDSALYFCASSTAGGWENEKLFFGSGTQLSVL.

CDR3: CASSLEKGGYTF. CDR3 nucleotides: TGTGCCAGCAGCTTAGAAAAGGGGGGCTACACCTTC. The rearrangement links TRBV7-2 to TRBJ1-2, with a tentative D call TRBD1 (5 bases). Trimming left V 1 base short and J 8 bases short, with 8 bases between. The length of the CDR3 is 12 residues. Germline V CDR1 and CDR2: SGHTA, FQGNSA.

CDR3 nucleotides: TGTGCCAGCCGACCCGGACAGGGTGACACCGGGGAGCTGTTTTTT. This gives the protein CASRPGQGDTGELFF. The chain couples TRBV27 to TRBJ2-2; 8 bases match TRBD1. CDR3 length equals 15 residues. Germline CDR1 MNHEY, CDR2 SMNVEV (reference sequence). V lost 8 bases to trimming and J lost 3 bases; unmatched junction nucleotides: 8.

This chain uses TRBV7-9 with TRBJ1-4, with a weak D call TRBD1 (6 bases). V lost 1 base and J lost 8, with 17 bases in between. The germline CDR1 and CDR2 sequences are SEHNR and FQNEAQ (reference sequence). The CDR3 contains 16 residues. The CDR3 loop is CASSLELGGPGEKLFF. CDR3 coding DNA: TGTGCCAGCAGCTTAGAGCTCGGGGGGCCAGGGGAAAAACTGTTTTTT.

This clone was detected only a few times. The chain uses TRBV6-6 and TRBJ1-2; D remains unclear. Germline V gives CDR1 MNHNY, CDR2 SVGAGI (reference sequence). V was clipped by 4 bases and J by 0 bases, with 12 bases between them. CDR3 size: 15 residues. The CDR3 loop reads CASSFNPTTNYGYTF. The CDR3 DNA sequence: TGTGCCAGCAGTTTTAACCCGACAACTAACTATGGCTACACCTTC.

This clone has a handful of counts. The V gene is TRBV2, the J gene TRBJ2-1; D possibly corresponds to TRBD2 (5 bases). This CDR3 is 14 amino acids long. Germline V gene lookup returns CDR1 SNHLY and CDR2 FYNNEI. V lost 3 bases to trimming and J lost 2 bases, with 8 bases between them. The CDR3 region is CASSDGGPYNEQFF. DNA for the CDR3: TGTGCCAGCAGTGACGGAGGACCCTACAATGAGCAGTTCTTC.

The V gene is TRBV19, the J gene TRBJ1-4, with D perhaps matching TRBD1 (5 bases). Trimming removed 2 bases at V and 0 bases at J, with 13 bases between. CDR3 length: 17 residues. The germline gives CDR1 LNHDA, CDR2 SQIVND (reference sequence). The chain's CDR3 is CASSIQGGLATNEKLFF. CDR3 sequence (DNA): TGTGCCAGTAGTATACAGGGAGGGTTAGCAACTAATGAAAAACTGTTTTTT.

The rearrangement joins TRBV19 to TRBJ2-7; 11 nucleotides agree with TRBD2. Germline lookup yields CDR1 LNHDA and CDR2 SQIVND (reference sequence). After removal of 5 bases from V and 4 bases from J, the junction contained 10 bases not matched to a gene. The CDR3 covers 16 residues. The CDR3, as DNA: TGTGCCAGTAGTGCTACTTTACTAGCGGGGGATTACGAGCAGTACTTC. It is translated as CASSATLLAGDYEQYF.

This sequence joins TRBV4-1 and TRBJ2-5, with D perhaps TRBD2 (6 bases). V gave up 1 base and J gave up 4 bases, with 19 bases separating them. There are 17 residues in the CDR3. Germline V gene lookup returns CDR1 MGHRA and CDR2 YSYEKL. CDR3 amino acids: CASSQAWGGRRGETQYF. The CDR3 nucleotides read TGCGCCAGCAGCCAAGCCTGGGGTGGACGGAGGGGAGAGACCCAGTACTTC.

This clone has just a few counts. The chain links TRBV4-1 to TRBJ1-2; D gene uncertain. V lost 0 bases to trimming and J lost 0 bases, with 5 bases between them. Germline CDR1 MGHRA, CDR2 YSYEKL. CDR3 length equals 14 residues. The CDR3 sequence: CASSQDRSNYGYTF. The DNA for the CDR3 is TGCGCCAGCAGCCAAGATCGTTCTAACTATGGCTACACCTTC.

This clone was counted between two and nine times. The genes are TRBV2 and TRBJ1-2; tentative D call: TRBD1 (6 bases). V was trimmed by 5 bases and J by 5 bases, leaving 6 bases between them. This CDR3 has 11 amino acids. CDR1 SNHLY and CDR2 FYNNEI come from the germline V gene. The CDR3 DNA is TGTGCCAGCAGTCAGGGGTATGGCTACACCTTC. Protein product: CASSQGYGYTF.

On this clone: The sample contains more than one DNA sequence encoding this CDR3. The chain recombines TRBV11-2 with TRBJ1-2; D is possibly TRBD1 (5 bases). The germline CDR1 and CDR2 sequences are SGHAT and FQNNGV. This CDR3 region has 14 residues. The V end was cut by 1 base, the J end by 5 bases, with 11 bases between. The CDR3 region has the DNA TGTGCCAGCAGCTTAGCCGGGCAGGGTTATGGCTACACCTTC. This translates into CASSLAGQGYGYTF.

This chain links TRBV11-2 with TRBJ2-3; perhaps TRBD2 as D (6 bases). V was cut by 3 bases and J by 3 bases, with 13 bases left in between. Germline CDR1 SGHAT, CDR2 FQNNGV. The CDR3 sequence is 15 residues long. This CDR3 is CASSFSGEGTDTQYF. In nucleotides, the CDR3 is TGTGCCAGCAGCTTTAGCGGAGAAGGGACAGATACGCAGTATTTT.

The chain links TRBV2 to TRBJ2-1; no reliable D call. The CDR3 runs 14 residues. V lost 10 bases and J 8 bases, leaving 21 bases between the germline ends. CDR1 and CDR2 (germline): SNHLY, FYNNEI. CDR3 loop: CATSPGPFVDEQFF. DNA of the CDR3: TGTGCCACTTCTCCGGGTCCGTTTGTCGATGAGCAGTTCTTC.

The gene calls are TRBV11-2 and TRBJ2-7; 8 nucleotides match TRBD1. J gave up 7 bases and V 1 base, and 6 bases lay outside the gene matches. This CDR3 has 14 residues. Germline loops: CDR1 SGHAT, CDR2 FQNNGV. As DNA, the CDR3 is TGTGCCAGCAGCTTAGGTCAGGGGGCGAGGGAGCAGTACTTC. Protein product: CASSLGQGAREQYF. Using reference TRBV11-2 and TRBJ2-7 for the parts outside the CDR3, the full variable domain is EAGVAQSPRYKIIEKRQSVAFWCNPISGHATLYWYQQILGQGPKLLIQFQNNGVVDDSQLPKDRFSAERLKGVDSTLKIQPAKLEDSAVYLCASSLGQGAREQYFGPGTRLTVT.

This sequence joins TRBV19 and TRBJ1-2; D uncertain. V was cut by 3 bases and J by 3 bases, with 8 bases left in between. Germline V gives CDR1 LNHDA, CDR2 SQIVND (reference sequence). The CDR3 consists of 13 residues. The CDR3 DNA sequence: TGTGCCAGTAGTATGAACGGAGACTATGGCTACACCTTC. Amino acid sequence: CASSMNGDYGYTF.

For the CDR3, the DNA is TGTGCCAGCAGCTTGGGACAGGGAATTCTCTATGGCTACACCTTC. Its translation: CASSLGQGILYGYTF. The chain links TRBV5-5 to TRBJ1-2, with 7 bases lining up with TRBD1. Germline lookup yields CDR1 SGHKS and CDR2 YYEKEE (reference sequence). Unmatched junction bases numbered 6, after V lost 0 bases and J lost 4 bases. The CDR3 spans 15 residues.

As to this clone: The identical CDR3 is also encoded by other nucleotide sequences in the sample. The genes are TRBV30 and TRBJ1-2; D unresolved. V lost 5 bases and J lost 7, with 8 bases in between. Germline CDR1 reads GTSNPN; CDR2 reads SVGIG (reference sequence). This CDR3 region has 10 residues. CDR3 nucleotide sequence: TGTGCCTGGGGACGGGGTGGCTACACCTTC. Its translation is CAWGRGGYTF. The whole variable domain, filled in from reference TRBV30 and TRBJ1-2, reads SQTIHQWPATLVQPVGSPLSLECTVEGTSNPNLYWYRQAAGRGLQLLFYSVGIGQISSEVPQNLSASRPQDRQFILSSKKLLLSDSGFYLCAWGRGGYTFGSGTRLTVV.